Presented here are 15 T cell receptor beta chains from one specimen sequenced in a study of CD8 T cells in Susac syndrome. A quantity of about 0.45 to 1 ug RNA underwent reverse transcription using random hexamers. TCRdb redid the calling of the immunoSEQ multiplex PCR reads with MiXCR, one entry per CDR3 protein. Seen here are 150,000 to 200,000 distinct CDR3 sequences, 90% to 97% observed once, and the top ten hold around 0.12%. Sequencing used CD4+ T cells from PBMCs. The receptors shown here come from a human donor with Susac syndrome.

The chain couples TRBV15 to TRBJ2-5; the D gene is possibly TRBD1 (5 bases). Germline V gene lookup returns CDR1 LNHNV and CDR2 YYDKDF (reference sequence). This CDR3 spans 12 amino acids. The V end lost 6 bases, the J end lost 5 bases, and 10 bases lay between the germline ends. Here the CDR3 reads CATRSGKETQYF. In DNA, the CDR3 is TGTGCCACCAGATCAGGGAAGGAGACCCAGTACTTC.

The chain couples TRBV5-8 to TRBJ2-7; 7 bases agree with TRBD1. From germline, CDR1 is SGHTS and CDR2 YDEGEE. V lost 4 bases, J lost 4 bases, and 11 bases stayed unmatched. The CDR3 consists of 15 residues. The CDR3 DNA follows: TGTGCCAGCAGCCCGAGATTGGACAGGTCTTACGAGCAGTACTTC. This translates into CASSPRLDRSYEQYF.

The CDR3 loop is CASSFGQGNEKLFF. DNA of the CDR3: TGTGCCAGCAGCTTTGGACAGGGTAATGAAAAACTGTTTTTT. The J gene is TRBJ1-4, the V gene TRBV11-2; TRBD1 matches 8 bases. The V and J ends lost 3 bases and 4 bases, in that order; junction bases with no gene match: 1. This CDR3 is 14 amino acids long. Per germline, CDR1 SGHAT and CDR2 FQNNGV.

This chain links TRBV20-1 with TRBJ2-5; D ambiguous. The germline gives CDR1 DFQATT, CDR2 SNEGSKA (reference sequence). Trimming left V 2 bases short and J 5 bases short, with 9 bases between. This CDR3 is built from 12 residues. The CDR3 DNA sequence: TGCAGTGCTAGACAGAACGGGGAGACCCAGTACTTC. The encoded protein is CSARQNGETQYF.

The chain uses TRBV7-9 and TRBJ2-7, with TRBD2 identical over 8 bases. The CDR3 runs 15 residues. Germline trimming cut 5 bases from V and 5 bases from J; bases unmatched to any gene: 11. CDR1 and CDR2 (germline): SEHNR, FQNEAQ (reference sequence). The CDR3 DNA is TGTGCCAGCAGCCCCTTTGGCGGGGGGCGGGACGAGCAGTACTTC. Its protein product is CASSPFGGGRDEQYF.

The chain carries TRBV15 and TRBJ2-5, with D maybe TRBD1 (6 bases). Trimming left V 1 base short and J 1 base short, with 13 bases between. The CDR3 covers 16 residues. CDR1 is LNHNV, CDR2 YYDKDF, per germline (reference sequence). The CDR3 is CATSRGRTASQETQYF. Here the CDR3 DNA reads TGTGCCACCAGCAGAGGGCGGACAGCGTCCCAAGAGACCCAGTACTTC.

This CDR3 reads CASSRTRQGTGNTIYF. For the CDR3, the DNA is TGTGCCAGCAGCCGAACGAGACAGGGGACTGGAAACACCATATATTTT. The genes are TRBV3-1 and TRBJ1-3; 8 positions match TRBD1. The germline V gene encodes CDR1 LGHDT and CDR2 YNNKEL (reference sequence). Trimming removed 4 bases from V and 2 bases from J; junction bases left unmatched: 7. The CDR3 contains 16 residues. Combining the CDR3 with reference TRBV3-1 and TRBJ1-3 gives the whole variable domain DTAVSQTPKYLVTQMGNDKSIKCEQNLGHDTMYWYKQDSKKFLKIMFSYNNKELIINETVPNRFSPKSPDKAHLNLHINSLELGDSAVYFCASSRTRQGTGNTIYFGEGSWLTVV.

This clonotype came up once. This chain connects TRBV6-5 to TRBJ1-1; D is possibly TRBD1 (5 bases). From germline, CDR1 is MNHEY and CDR2 SVGAGI. This CDR3 contains 14 residues. Trimming removed 7 bases from V and 1 base from J, with 13 bases in between. The DNA of the CDR3 is TGTGCCAGCAACACAGGTTTAGGGAACACTGAAGCTTTCTTT. Its translation: CASNTGLGNTEAFF.

The gene calls are TRBV3-1 and TRBJ1-2; 12 bases fit TRBD1. The CDR3 has 14 amino acids. Trimming cost V 4 bases and J 8 bases; bases outside gene matches: 5. Germline CDR1 and CDR2: LGHDT and YNNKEL (reference sequence). In nucleotides, the CDR3 is TGTGCCAGCAGCCCCGGGACAGGGGGCAGGGGCTACACCTTC. This encodes CASSPGTGGRGYTF.

The chain has TRBV28 and TRBJ2-5, with 7 bases aligning to TRBD1. Germline-derived CDR1 and CDR2 are MDHEN and SYDVKM. Germline trimming cut 6 bases from V and 2 bases from J; bases unmatched to any gene: 6. This CDR3 spans 14 amino acids. CDR3 nucleotides: TGTGCCAGCAGCTCTGGACAGGTACAAGAGACCCAGTACTTC. Translation gives CASSSGQVQETQYF.

The J gene is TRBJ1-1, the V gene TRBV29-1, with D possibly TRBD1 on 5 matching bases. This CDR3 is 13 amino acids long. From germline, CDR1 is SQVTM and CDR2 ANQGSEA. V shed 7 bases and J shed 6 bases, with 18 bases lying between them. CDR3 region: CSATHRPAPEAFF. CDR3 DNA sequence: TGCAGCGCTACCCACAGGCCCGCACCTGAAGCTTTCTTT. Filled out from reference TRBV29-1 and TRBJ1-1, the complete variable domain reads SAVISQKPSRDICQRGTSLTIQCQVDSQVTMMFWYRQQPGQSLTLIATANQGSEATYESGFVIDKFPISRPNLTFSTLTVSNMSPEDSSIYLCSATHRPAPEAFFGQGTRLTVV.

The chain combines TRBV20-1 with TRBJ2-7; 10 bases fit TRBD2. Trimming took 3 bases from V and 2 from J; bases not matched to a gene: 1. From germline, CDR1 is DFQATT and CDR2 SNEGSKA (reference sequence). The CDR3 is 13 residues long. CDR3 in DNA: TGCAGTGCTAGTACTAGCGGGACCTACGAGCAGTACTTC. Protein: CSASTSGTYEQYF.

The CDR3 spells CASSHDSGPYNEQFF. CDR3 coding DNA: TGTGCCAGCAGCCACGACTCCGGGCCCTACAATGAGCAGTTCTTC. The V gene is TRBV3-1, the J gene TRBJ2-1; D remains unclear. V was cut by 3 bases and J by 2 bases, with 11 bases left in between. This CDR3 has 15 residues. Germline assignment: CDR1 LGHDT and CDR2 YNNKEL (reference sequence).

The chain couples TRBV29-1 to TRBJ2-1, with a weak D call TRBD2 (5 bases). Germline CDR1 reads SQVTM; CDR2 reads ANQGSEA. The CDR3 has 15 amino acids. V lost 2 bases and J lost 4, with 15 bases in between. The CDR3 sequence: CSVEKAWSGYNEQFF. CDR3 DNA: TGCAGCGTTGAAAAGGCCTGGTCGGGATACAATGAGCAGTTCTTC.

The chain employs TRBV7-9 and TRBJ2-7, with 7 bases aligning to TRBD1. The CDR3 totals 15 residues. V was pared by 0 bases and J by 4 bases, with 6 bases of the junction left unmatched. The germline V gene has CDR1 SEHNR and CDR2 FQNEAQ (reference sequence). CDR3 in DNA: TGTGCCAGCAGCTTAGCAGGGGGCGCGGGTTACGAGCAGTACGTC. The encoded protein is CASSLAGGAGYEQYV.